This TCR beta chain was sequenced in a study of identical twins. TCRdb itself ran the 5' RACE reads through MiXCR, one entry per CDR3 protein. The table shows about 570,000 distinct CDR3 sequences, with 7.5% to 10% occurring only once. This same sample was also taken into another study, of yellow fever vaccine responses in identical twins.

Input material: PBMCs. This clonotype originated in a young woman in good health.

The CDR3 loop is CASNLPGGPNQETQYF. The CDR3 DNA reads TGTGCCAGCAACCTTCCAGGAGGGCCCAACCAAGAGACCCAGTACTTC. The rearrangement links TRBV6-2 or TRBV6-3 to TRBJ2-5; TRBD2 is a possible D gene (6 bases). Per germline, CDR1 MNHEY and CDR2 SVGEGT. The germline V and J ends were trimmed by 7 bases and 0 bases, with 18 bases remaining between them. This CDR3 contains 16 residues.